This T cell receptor (beta chain) was documented in a study of blood T cell repertoires in COVID-19 (dated by TCRdb to 2019 to 2021). As for the study more broadly: The collaborator samples originated in the United States, Italy and Spain and spanned the acute and convalescent phases of COVID-19. The material from the prospective study consisted of cDNA or gDNA derived from T cells, B-cell-depleted T cells, or PBMCs. Deeply sampled blood TCRbeta repertoires from subjects exposed to, actively infected with, or recovered from COVID-19 were included in the dataset. The repertoires were released in a freely available public database intended as a resource for research on the immune response to SARS-CoV-2. Samples came from the ongoing ImmuneRACE study (first 160 participants) plus 1,254 subjects from 6 global collaborators. Nearly every sample came with metadata listing a de-identified subject ID, COVID-19 status, age in years and sex. HLA class I and class II types, where available, came from metadata supplied by the sample provider rather than from assay-based typing.

Here is what the overall study found, with its caveats: The quantity of clinical and demographic metadata differed by source and by participant and was supplied without curation.

To note about this clone: This receptor's antigen is unknown. No per-base quality is available; no much larger clone lies one base away.

The immunoSEQ Assay, a bias-controlled multiplex PCR, was used to amplify TCRbeta CDR3 regions from genomic DNA. In the paper's pipeline: Within the assay, amplification of reference gene primers was used to estimate how many nucleated cells each sample contained. Sequence reads were collapsed and filtered to measure the absolute abundance of every unique TCRbeta CDR3 rearrangement. Productive Simpson clonality was computed per sample as the square root of Simpson's diversity index over productive rearrangements. The source is immuneACCESS, and TCRdb retained only in-frame sequences with V and J called. Part of the clones is not carried over; for the studies checked, unresolved V genes explain less than half of this, and the remainder is unexplained. That table furnishes V, J and clone size, whereas the DNA furnished D and trimming. This sample comprises over 140,000 clones, 77% of them detected only once. The ten largest clones represent roughly 9% of the sample.

Each collaborating institution followed its own protocols to collect whole blood in K2EDTA tubes. For TCRbeta analysis, collaborator samples were shipped as frozen whole blood, as isolated PBMCs, or as DNA extracted from either sample type. Spanning cysteine to phenylalanine, the CDR3 consists of 17 amino acids. Of all the DNA, just the CDR3 is kept, 51 bases in frame from base 1. Looking up the germline V gene yields CDR1 LGHNA and CDR2 YSLEER. For this chain, trimming is 1 base at the V end and 4 bases at the J end, and the number of junction bases without a gene match is 10. Source material: peripheral blood. The sequence derives from a woman in her fifties or sixties with active or convalescent COVID-19. The chain employs TRBV4-3 and TRBJ2-1, with TRBD1 identical over 7 junction bases. The bases are TGCGCCAGCAGCCAAGGGATCGACAGGGCCGGGTACAATGAGCAGTTCTTC. This sequence encodes CASSQGIDRAGYNEQFF.